Sequencing of this T cell receptor beta chain was carried out in a study of blood T cell repertoires in COVID-19. Using immunoSEQ multiplex PCR, the repertoire was profiled, and TCRdb retains in-frame clones only, with some absent. The data show a few hundred thousand clones, roughly 89% seen once. The CDR3 loop spans 16 amino acids. V lost 2 bases, J lost 2 bases, and 13 bases lay in between. Germline CDR1 and CDR2: SEHNR and FQNEAQ (reference sequence). This sequence originates from a woman in her twenties or thirties who had recovered from COVID-19. The sequencing input was PBMCs or T cells enriched from blood (not recorded which). The rearrangement links TRBV7-9 to TRBJ2-4; tentatively, D is TRBD2 (5 bases). The DNA for the CDR3 is TGTGCCAGCAGCTTAAGCGGAAGGATCTCCAAAAACATTCAGTACTTC. Its translation is CASSLSGRISKNIQYF.